This TCR beta chain was captured by sequencing in a study of T cell responses to AZD1222 COVID-19 vaccine. Some clones are missing from TCRdb's copy, which holds only in-frame ones; the method was immunoSEQ multiplex PCR. Of roughly 140,000 clones detected, roughly 92% appear once; the ten largest clones hold approximately 1.5%. V lost 4 bases to trimming and J lost 4 bases, with 12 bases between them. The CDR3 is 15 residues long. Germline V gene lookup returns CDR1 SGHRS and CDR2 YFSETQ. The chain employs TRBV5-1 and TRBJ2-6; D is possibly TRBD2 (6 bases). The sample consisted of peripheral blood, taken on day 0 of AZD1222 vaccination. This clonotype originated in an adult in good health. Here the CDR3 DNA reads TGCGCCAGCAGCGAAACAACTAGCGGGGCCAACGTCCTGACTTTC. This codes for CASSETTSGANVLTF.